This TCR beta chain derives from a study of T cell repertoires in cytomegalovirus infection. Overall study context: Public TCR beta signature analysis indicated the presence of both CMV infection and matching HLA type. The study, taken as a whole, reports: Identification of carriers of CMV plus the relevant HLA was achieved through cumulative public TCR beta family frequency. The ex vivo response showed dominance by HLA-C-restricted CMV-specific TCR beta clonotypes.

In germline, CDR1 is DFQATT, CDR2 SNEGSKA (reference sequence). The CDR3 runs to 17 residues. Trimming took 0 bases from V and 3 from J; bases not matched to a gene: 13. TCRdb used MiXCR to reprocess the reads, holding one entry per CDR3 protein. Of roughly 640,000 distinct CDR3 sequences detected, 20% to 25% appear once; the ten largest clones hold 8%. Worth noting for this clonotype: Its antigen remains unknown.

The TCR comes from a human donor in good health (CMV status not recorded). Some clones in this sample may be carry-over from other donors' samples. The specimen sequenced was CD8+ T cells from PBMCs. The chain carries TRBV20-1 and TRBJ2-7; TRBD1 aligns across 8 bases. The CDR3 region has the DNA TGCAGTGCTAGAGATGCGGAGCAGGGGGCTGGTGGCTACGAGCAGTACTTC. Translated: CSARDAEQGAGGYEQYF.